This paragraph reports one T cell receptor (beta chain). Its antigen is not known. A J-beta primer mix and a sample-barcoded 5' primer were used in a second PCR of roughly 6 to 11 cycles. TCRdb redid the calling of the 5' RACE reads with MiXCR, one entry per CDR3 protein. The sample shows about 940,000 distinct CDR3 sequences, around 46% of them seen only once. The data were obtained in a study of blood T cells in healthy people across ages. Overall study results and limits: There was a strong correlation between TCR beta diversity and naive T cell percentage.

The CDR3 covers 18 residues. The germline gives CDR1 DFQATT, CDR2 SNEGSKA (reference sequence). V was pared by 0 bases and J by 5 bases, with 15 bases of the junction left unmatched. The chain recombines TRBV20-1 with TRBJ2-3; TRBD2 agrees at 9 bases. The source material was blood. The receptor was derived from a man under 40 in good health. DNA for the CDR3: TGCAGTGCTAGAGATGCCGGCAGCGGGGGGTCACCCAAAGATACGCAGTATTTT. Translation gives CSARDAGSGGSPKDTQYF.